This is a list of T cell receptor beta chains from one sample in a study of T cell changes during pregnancy in multiple sclerosis. Sequenced by immunoSEQ multiplex PCR; TCRdb stores in-frame clones only, minus some. The repertoire holds some 110,000 clones, more than 85% seen once, with 1.5% in the top ten. Source: peripheral blood, taken in the third trimester of pregnancy. Source of these receptors: a female donor with multiple sclerosis, enrolled in a pregnancy study. Both conserved end residues are part of each CDR3. Fields, in order: CDR3 DNA, CDR3 protein, J gene, V gene, D gene, clone size. A D gene is named only where the DNA matches it firmly. Clone size is stated in some rows and not others, as once, few, many or a class when expanded.

CDR3nt: TGTGCCAGCAGCTTATCAGGGGTCGGAGGAAACACCATATATTTT
CDR3aa: CASSLSGVGGNTIYF
j_gene: TRBJ1-3
v_gene: TRBV7-8
d_gene: .
abundance: .

CDR3nt: TGTGCCAGCAGTGAAGCGTCCGGGTTCCTCAATCAGCCCCAGCATTTT
CDR3aa: CASSEASGFLNQPQHF
j_gene: TRBJ1-5
v_gene: TRBV6-1
d_gene: .
abundance: once

CDR3nt: TGTGCCAGCTCCCCTCGGGGGGACGAGCAGTACTTC
CDR3aa: CASSPRGDEQYF
j_gene: TRBJ2-7
v_gene: TRBV18
d_gene: TRBD2
abundance: once

CDR3nt: TGTGCCAGCATAGAGGACAGGGGCCCTAATCAGCCCCAGCATTTT
CDR3aa: CASIEDRGPNQPQHF
j_gene: TRBJ1-5
v_gene: TRBV6-1
d_gene: TRBD1
abundance: few

CDR3nt: TGTGCCACCGCTCGGGAGAGCGGAGACTACGAGCAGTACTTC
CDR3aa: CATARESGDYEQYF
j_gene: TRBJ2-7
v_gene: TRBV15
d_gene: .
abundance: .

CDR3nt: TGTGCCAGCAGCTTAGATGGCGGTAGCACAGATACGCAGTATTTT
CDR3aa: CASSLDGGSTDTQYF
j_gene: TRBJ2-3
v_gene: TRBV7-8
d_gene: .
abundance: .

CDR3nt: TGTGCCAGTAGTGACGTGGCGGGATCCCTCCACTTT
CDR3aa: CASSDVAGSLHF
j_gene: TRBJ1-6
v_gene: TRBV19
d_gene: .
abundance: .

CDR3nt: TGCGCCAGCAGCTTGGAGGGACAGCTGTTCATGAACACTGAAGCTTTCTTT
CDR3aa: CASSLEGQLFMNTEAFF
j_gene: TRBJ1-1
v_gene: TRBV5-1
d_gene: TRBD1
abundance: .

CDR3nt: TGTGCCAGCAGCTATCTCGGGAACACTGAAGCTTTCTTT
CDR3aa: CASSYLGNTEAFF
j_gene: TRBJ1-1
v_gene: TRBV7-9
d_gene: .
abundance: .

CDR3nt: TGTGCCAGCAGCCCCATCCGGAGACAGGGGAACGAGCAGTACTTC
CDR3aa: CASSPIRRQGNEQYF
j_gene: TRBJ2-7
v_gene: TRBV27
d_gene: TRBD1
abundance: .

CDR3nt: TGTGCCAGCACCCCGGGGGGGTCGAAGGCTAACTATGGCTACACCTTC
CDR3aa: CASTPGGSKANYGYTF
j_gene: TRBJ1-2
v_gene: TRBV28
d_gene: .
abundance: .

CDR3nt: TGTGCCACCAGCAGCAGACAGATCTCTGGAAACACCATATATTTT
CDR3aa: CATSSRQISGNTIYF
j_gene: TRBJ1-3
v_gene: TRBV15
d_gene: .
abundance: .

CDR3nt: TGTGCCAGCAGTTGGCGGGGGGGGAGCTCCTACAATGAGCAGTTCTTC
CDR3aa: CASSWRGGSSYNEQFF
j_gene: TRBJ2-1
v_gene: TRBV5-6
d_gene: TRBD2
abundance: .

CDR3nt: TGTGCCAGCACCGATACCAGCACCGGGATCGGGATGAACACTGAAGCTTTCTTT
CDR3aa: CASTDTSTGIGMNTEAFF
j_gene: TRBJ1-1
v_gene: TRBV7-9
d_gene: .
abundance: .

CDR3nt: TGTGCCAGTAGTAGAAGACAGAGCAAGAACACTGAAGCTTTCTTT
CDR3aa: CASSRRQSKNTEAFF
j_gene: TRBJ1-1
v_gene: TRBV19
d_gene: .
abundance: .

CDR3nt: TGTGCCAGCATGAGGGGGTACCAAGAGACCCAGTACTTC
CDR3aa: CASMRGYQETQYF
j_gene: TRBJ2-5
v_gene: TRBV6-1
d_gene: .
abundance: .

CDR3nt: TGTGCCAGCAGCCACAACCGCCAGTCCGGGCAGCCCCAGCATTTT
CDR3aa: CASSHNRQSGQPQHF
j_gene: TRBJ1-5
v_gene: TRBV7-3
d_gene: .
abundance: few

CDR3nt: TGTGCCTGGGCCAGACTAGCGGGAGGGCCTCGGCATCGTTACGAGCAGTACTTC
CDR3aa: CAWARLAGGPRHRYEQYF
j_gene: TRBJ2-7
v_gene: TRBV30
d_gene: TRBD2
abundance: .

CDR3nt: TGTGCCAGCAGTTTATTGAAACTTACCCTTACGCAGTATTTT
CDR3aa: CASSLLKLTLTQYF
j_gene: TRBJ2-3
v_gene: TRBV28
d_gene: .
abundance: once

CDR3nt: TGTGCCAGCAGCTCGGACTGGCGCGATACGCAGTATTTT
CDR3aa: CASSSDWRDTQYF
j_gene: TRBJ2-3
v_gene: TRBV7-4
d_gene: .
abundance: .

CDR3nt: TGTGCCAGCAGAGAAAACAGGGAAGGCGGTAAGAGGGAGACCCAGTACTTC
CDR3aa: CASRENREGGKRETQYF
j_gene: TRBJ2-5
v_gene: TRBV2
d_gene: .
abundance: once

CDR3nt: TGTGCCACCAGCAGAGATTTGAGCGGCTCTGGGGCCAACGTCCTGACTTTC
CDR3aa: CATSRDLSGSGANVLTF
j_gene: TRBJ2-6
v_gene: TRBV15
d_gene: .
abundance: .

CDR3nt: TGCAGTGCTAGTCAGAACACTGAAGCTTTCTTT
CDR3aa: CSASQNTEAFF
j_gene: TRBJ1-1
v_gene: TRBV20-1
d_gene: .
abundance: few

CDR3nt: TGTGCCAGCAGTTACTCTGCGGGCCAGCCCCAGCATTTT
CDR3aa: CASSYSAGQPQHF
j_gene: TRBJ1-5
v_gene: TRBV6-5
d_gene: .
abundance: few

CDR3nt: TGTGCCAGTAGTTCATCAGGGGACGAGCAGTACTTC
CDR3aa: CASSSSGDEQYF
j_gene: TRBJ2-7
v_gene: TRBV19
d_gene: .
abundance: .

CDR3nt: TGTGCCAGCACCCGGGGGAGGGGAGGGACTGAAGCTTTCTTT
CDR3aa: CASTRGRGGTEAFF
j_gene: TRBJ1-1
v_gene: TRBV6-5
d_gene: .
abundance: .

CDR3nt: TGTGCCAGCAACGAACAGGGGTGGGAAGAGACCCAGTACTTC
CDR3aa: CASNEQGWEETQYF
j_gene: TRBJ2-5
v_gene: TRBV2
d_gene: TRBD1
abundance: .

CDR3nt: TGTGCCAGCAGTTTGAACAGGGGAAGGGGCGGCTACACCTTC
CDR3aa: CASSLNRGRGGYTF
j_gene: TRBJ1-2
v_gene: TRBV27
d_gene: TRBD1
abundance: .

CDR3nt: TGTGCCAGCAGTGGCAGCGGGGAGCCCTACAATGAGCAGTTCTTC
CDR3aa: CASSGSGEPYNEQFF
j_gene: TRBJ2-1
v_gene: TRBV2
d_gene: TRBD2
abundance: .

CDR3nt: TGTGCCAGCAGCCTTCCCTACGAGCAGTACTTC
CDR3aa: CASSLPYEQYF
j_gene: TRBJ2-7
v_gene: TRBV6-1
d_gene: .
abundance: .

CDR3nt: TGTGCCAGCTCACCACAAATACAGGGCGCTGAAGCTTTCTTT
CDR3aa: CASSPQIQGAEAFF
j_gene: TRBJ1-1
v_gene: TRBV18
d_gene: .
abundance: .

CDR3nt: TGTGCCAGCAGCCGTGGACAGGGGCGGTTTAGGAACACTGAAGCTTTCTTT
CDR3aa: CASSRGQGRFRNTEAFF
j_gene: TRBJ1-1
v_gene: TRBV5-6
d_gene: TRBD1
abundance: .

CDR3nt: TGTGCCAGTAATTTGGGACAGGTCGGCGGAAACACCATATATTTT
CDR3aa: CASNLGQVGGNTIYF
j_gene: TRBJ1-3
v_gene: TRBV19
d_gene: TRBD1
abundance: .

CDR3nt: TGTGCCAGCAGCCCCTCACTAGGGAGGAGGTACGAGCAGTACTTC
CDR3aa: CASSPSLGRRYEQYF
j_gene: TRBJ2-7
v_gene: TRBV7-2
d_gene: .
abundance: .

CDR3nt: TGTGCCAGCAGTTACTCGAGAGGGTTTGACGCCTATGGCTACACCTTC
CDR3aa: CASSYSRGFDAYGYTF
j_gene: TRBJ1-2
v_gene: TRBV6-5
d_gene: .
abundance: .

CDR3nt: TGTGCCAGCAGCTTGGAAGGGGGTGGTAGCAATCAGCCCCAGCATTTT
CDR3aa: CASSLEGGGSNQPQHF
j_gene: TRBJ1-5
v_gene: TRBV5-5
d_gene: .
abundance: .

CDR3nt: TGTGCCTGGAGTCCCGGGGAGGGGGGTACTGGAAACACCATATATTTT
CDR3aa: CAWSPGEGGTGNTIYF
j_gene: TRBJ1-3
v_gene: TRBV30
d_gene: .
abundance: few

CDR3nt: TGTGCCAGCAGCGTAGACAGCGGGAGGAGTAGCACAGATACGCAGTATTTT
CDR3aa: CASSVDSGRSSTDTQYF
j_gene: TRBJ2-3
v_gene: TRBV9
d_gene: TRBD2
abundance: .

CDR3nt: TGTGCCAGCAGTGAAACAGGGATAGATTGGGATGGCTACACCTTC
CDR3aa: CASSETGIDWDGYTF
j_gene: TRBJ1-2
v_gene: TRBV2
d_gene: .
abundance: .